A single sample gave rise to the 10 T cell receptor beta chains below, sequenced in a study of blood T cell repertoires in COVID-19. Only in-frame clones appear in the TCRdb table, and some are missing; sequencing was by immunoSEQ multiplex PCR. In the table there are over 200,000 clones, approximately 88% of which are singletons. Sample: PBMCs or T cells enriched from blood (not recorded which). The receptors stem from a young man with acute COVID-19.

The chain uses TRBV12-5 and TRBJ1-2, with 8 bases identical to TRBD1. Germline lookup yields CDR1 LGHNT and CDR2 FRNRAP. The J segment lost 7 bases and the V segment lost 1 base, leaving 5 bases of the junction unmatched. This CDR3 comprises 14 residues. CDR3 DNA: TGTGCTAGTGGTTTGGGCAGGGGGCGCGGTGGCTACACCTTC. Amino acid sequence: CASGLGRGRGGYTF.

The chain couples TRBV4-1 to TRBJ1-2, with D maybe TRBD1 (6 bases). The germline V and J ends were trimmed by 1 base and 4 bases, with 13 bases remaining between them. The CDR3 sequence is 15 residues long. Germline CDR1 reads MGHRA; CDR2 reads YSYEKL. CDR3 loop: CASSQGGGGRYGYTF. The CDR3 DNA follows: TGCGCCAGCAGCCAAGGGGGAGGGGGACGCTATGGCTACACCTTC.

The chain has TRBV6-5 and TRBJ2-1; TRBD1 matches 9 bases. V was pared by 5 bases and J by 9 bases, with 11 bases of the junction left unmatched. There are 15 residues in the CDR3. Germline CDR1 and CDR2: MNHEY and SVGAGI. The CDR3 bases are TGTGCCAGCAGTAGAACCCGGGACAGGGAGGGTGAGCAGTTCTTC. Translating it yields CASSRTRDREGEQFF.

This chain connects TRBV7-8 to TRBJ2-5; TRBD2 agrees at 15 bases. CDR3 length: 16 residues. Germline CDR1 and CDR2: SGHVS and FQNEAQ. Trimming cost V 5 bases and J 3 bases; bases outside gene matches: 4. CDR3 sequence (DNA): TGTGCCAGCAGCACCAGGACTAGCGGGAGGGAAGAGACCCAGTACTTC. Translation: CASSTRTSGREETQYF.

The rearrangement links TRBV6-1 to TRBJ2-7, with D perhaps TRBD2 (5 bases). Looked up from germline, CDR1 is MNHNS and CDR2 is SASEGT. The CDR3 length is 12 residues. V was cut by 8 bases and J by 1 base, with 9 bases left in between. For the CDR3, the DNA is TGTGCCAGCGAGGGCGGATCCTACGAGCAGTACTTC. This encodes CASEGGSYEQYF.

This CDR3 is CASSESVVNEQFF. CDR3 sequence (DNA): TGTGCCAGCAGCGAAAGCGTCGTCAATGAGCAGTTCTTC. This chain joins TRBV6-2 or TRBV6-3 and TRBJ2-1; D is unclear. V lost 6 bases to trimming and J lost 6 bases, with 12 bases between them. The CDR3 has 13 residues. Germline CDR1 reads MNHEY; CDR2 reads SVGEGT.

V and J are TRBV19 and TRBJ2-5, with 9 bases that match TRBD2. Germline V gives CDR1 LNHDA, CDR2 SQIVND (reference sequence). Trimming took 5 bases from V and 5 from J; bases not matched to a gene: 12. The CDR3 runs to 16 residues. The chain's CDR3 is CASSGRVAGATETQYF. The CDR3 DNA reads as TGTGCCAGTAGTGGGAGAGTAGCGGGAGCTACGGAGACCCAGTACTTC.

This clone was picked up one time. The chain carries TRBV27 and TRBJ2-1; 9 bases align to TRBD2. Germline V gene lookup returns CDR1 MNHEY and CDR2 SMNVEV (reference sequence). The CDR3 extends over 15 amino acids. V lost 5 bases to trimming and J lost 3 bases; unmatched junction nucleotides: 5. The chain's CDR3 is CASSLLAGNYNEQFF. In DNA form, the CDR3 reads TGTGCCAGCAGTCTTCTAGCGGGAAACTACAATGAGCAGTTCTTC.

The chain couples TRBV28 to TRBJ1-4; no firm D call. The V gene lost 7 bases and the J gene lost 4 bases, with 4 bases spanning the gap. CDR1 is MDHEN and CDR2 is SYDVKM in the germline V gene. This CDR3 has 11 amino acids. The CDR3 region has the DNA TGTGCCAGCATCAGTAATGAAAAACTGTTTTTT. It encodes CASISNEKLFF.

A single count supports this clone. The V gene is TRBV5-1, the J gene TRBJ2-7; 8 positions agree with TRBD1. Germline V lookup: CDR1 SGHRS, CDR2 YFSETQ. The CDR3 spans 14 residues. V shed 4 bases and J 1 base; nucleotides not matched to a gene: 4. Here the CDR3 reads CASSPGTGSYEQYF. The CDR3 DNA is TGCGCCAGCAGCCCCGGGACAGGATCCTACGAGCAGTACTTC.